These 20 T cell receptor beta chains were all obtained from the same sample, sequenced in a study of T cells in Graves' hyperthyroidism and ophthalmopathy. Amplified regions were TCR beta CDR3 sequences from RNA transcripts. The HTBI set primed first-round TCR CDR3 RT-PCR. MiXCR, applied by TCRdb to the multiplex PCR reads, yields one record per CDR3 protein. This sample carries a few hundred thousand distinct CDR3 sequences, 15% to 20% of them seen once, and the ten largest clones take approximately 60%. The specimen was blood. The receptors were sampled from a woman aged 60-75 years with Graves' ophthalmopathy.

This clonotype was observed many times. The chain recombines TRBV25-1 with TRBJ2-2; D might be TRBD1 (6 bases). In germline, CDR1 is MGHDK, CDR2 SYGVNS. Trimming pared 3 bases from V and 3 bases from J, leaving 11 bases between. CDR3 length: 15 amino acids. The CDR3 DNA is TGTGCCAGCAGTGACAGGGGTCACGACACCGGGGAGCTGTTTTTT. Translation: CASSDRGHDTGELFF.

V is TRBV5-4 and J is TRBJ2-2; TRBD1 agrees at 7 bases. Per germline, CDR1 SGHNT and CDR2 YYREEE (reference sequence). This CDR3 contains 15 residues. V was pared by 0 bases and J by 6 bases, with 5 bases of the junction left unmatched. Here the CDR3 reads CASSLGDRVSGELFF. The CDR3 DNA sequence: TGTGCCAGCAGCTTGGGTGACAGGGTTTCCGGGGAGCTGTTTTTT.

CDR3: CASSQVGKGQGKNQPQHF. The CDR3 region has the DNA TGTGCCAGCAGCCAAGTCGGAAAGGGACAGGGGAAGAATCAGCCCCAGCATTTT. V usage is TRBV4-2 and J usage is TRBJ1-5, with 10 bases fitting TRBD1. The junction had 10 bases not matched to a gene; V was cut back by 1 base and J by 4 bases. The CDR3 covers 18 residues. CDR1 and CDR2 (germline): LGHNA, YNFKEQ.

This clonotype came up many times. CDR3 sequence reads: CASSQAGRGDEQFF. The CDR3, as DNA: TGTGCCAGCAGCCAGGCCGGGAGGGGCGATGAGCAGTTCTTC. The genes are TRBV3-1 and TRBJ2-1; 8 positions match TRBD2. Looked up from germline, CDR1 is LGHDT and CDR2 is YNNKEL (reference sequence). J was trimmed by 8 bases and V by 3 bases; bases with no gene match: 6. The CDR3 totals 14 residues.

About this clonotype: A junction end diverges from the germline sequence, so it may reflect a read error. The chain combines TRBV7-8 with TRBJ2-2; tentative D call: TRBD1 (6 bases). The CDR3 has 17 amino acids. Germline lookup yields CDR1 SGHVS and CDR2 FQNEAQ. The CDR3 DNA reads as TGTGCCAGCAGCTTAGGCAGGGGTTTCTTGATCACCGGGCAGCTGTTTTTT. Translation gives CASSLGRGFLITGQLFF.

This clonotype has ten or more counts. The chain uses TRBV18 and TRBJ1-1; D is perhaps TRBD1 (5 bases). The CDR3 length is 16 residues. The germline CDR1 and CDR2 sequences are KGHSH and LQKENI. V was cut by 2 bases and J by 1 base, with 14 bases left in between. The CDR3 bases are TGTGCCAGCTCACCAAGGGGCGGGGGGTCGAACACTGAAGCTTTCTTT. The encoded protein is CASSPRGGGSNTEAFF.

J is TRBJ1-3 and V is TRBV7-2, with D unresolved. The CDR3 runs 15 residues. With 5 bases removed from V and 0 bases from J, the gap between germline ends came to 11 bases. Germline CDR1 is SGHTA and CDR2 is FQGNSA. The CDR3 nucleotides are TGTGCCAGCAGCGACGACTTTCGCTCTGGAAACACCATATATTTT. Translating it yields CASSDDFRSGNTIYF. The full variable domain, in which reference TRBV7-2 and TRBJ1-3 provide the parts outside the CDR3, is GAGVSQSPSNKVTEKGKDVELRCDPISGHTALYWYRQSLGQGLEFLIYFQGNSAPDKSGLPSDRFSAERTGGSVSTLTIQRTQQEDSAVYLCASSDDFRSGNTIYFGEGSWLTVV.

This clonotype was found many times. This chain uses TRBV11-2 with TRBJ1-2; no clear D gene. The CDR3 totals 14 residues. In germline, CDR1 is SGHAT, CDR2 FQNNGV. V dropped 2 bases and J dropped 1 base, with 8 bases sitting between them. CDR3 nucleotide sequence: TGTGCCAGCAGCTTATCAGCCAGTAACTATGGCTACACCTTC. Encoded protein: CASSLSASNYGYTF.

The chain couples TRBV4-1 to TRBJ1-6; tentative D call: TRBD1 (6 bases). CDR3 size: 15 residues. Germline lookup yields CDR1 MGHRA and CDR2 YSYEKL. Trimming left V 3 bases short and J 6 bases short, with 12 bases between. The CDR3 DNA follows: TGCGCCAGCAGCCAGTTGCAACAGGGTAATTCACCCCTCCACTTT. Encoded protein: CASSQLQQGNSPLHF.

This clonotype came up a few times. The genes are TRBV7-3 and TRBJ2-3; 8 bases are shared with TRBD1. Germline CDR1 SGHTA, CDR2 FQGTGA. V gave up 5 bases and J gave up 3 bases; unmatched junction bases: 10. This CDR3 region has 16 residues. Here the CDR3 reads CASSQPGQGRTDTQYF. In DNA, the CDR3 is TGTGCCAGCAGCCAACCAGGACAGGGTAGAACAGATACGCAGTATTTT.

This clonotype was found many times. The chain uses TRBV12-3 or TRBV12-4 and TRBJ2-7; D is possibly TRBD1 (5 bases). The CDR3 covers 12 residues. V dropped 7 bases and J dropped 4 bases, with 11 bases sitting between them. In nucleotides, the CDR3 is TGTGCCAGCACAGGGTTTTCTTACGAGCAGTACTTC. Translation gives CASTGFSYEQYF.

This clonotype showed up many times. This rearrangement joins TRBV6-1 to TRBJ2-5; no clear D gene. V was cut by 5 bases and J by 1 base, with 17 bases left in between. CDR3 length: 16 residues. Germline CDR1 is MNHNS and CDR2 is SASEGT. The CDR3 loop reads CASSYTDKEGQETQYF. In DNA, the CDR3 is TGTGCCAGCAGTTATACCGATAAAGAAGGCCAAGAGACCCAGTACTTC.

This chain joins TRBV5-1 and TRBJ1-2, with TRBD1 as a possible D gene (6 bases). The germline V gene encodes CDR1 SGHRS and CDR2 YFSETQ. This CDR3 region has 14 residues. Trimming shortened V by 2 bases and J by 4 bases, and 12 bases separated the two germline ends. For the CDR3, the DNA is TGCGCCAGCAGCTTTGCTCCAGGGGCCTATGGCTACACCTTC. It encodes CASSFAPGAYGYTF.

This clonotype was seen many times. This rearrangement joins TRBV5-6 to TRBJ1-2, with D possibly matching TRBD1 (5 bases). Trimming took 5 bases from V and 5 from J, leaving 10 bases between them. The CDR3 sequence is 12 residues long. Germline CDR1 SGHDT, CDR2 YYEEEE. The CDR3 region is CASSSGVYGYTF. The CDR3 nucleotides are TGTGCCAGCAGTTCGGGGGTTTATGGCTACACCTTC. Supplemented by reference TRBV5-6 and TRBJ1-2, the full variable domain reads DAGVTQSPTHLIKTRGQQVTLRCSPKSGHDTVSWYQQALGQGPQFIFQYYEEEERQRGNFPDRFSGHQFPNYSSELNVNALLLGDSALYLCASSSGVYGYTFGSGTRLTVV.

This clonotype appeared many times. The rearrangement links TRBV11-2 to TRBJ2-1; D gene unclear. Germline values: CDR1 SGHAT, CDR2 FQNNGV. The V gene lost 7 bases and the J gene lost 3 bases, with 13 bases spanning the gap. The length of the CDR3 is 14 residues. The CDR3 DNA sequence: TGTGCCAGCAAAGAACTCTCTCACTACAATGAGCAGTTCTTC. This gives the protein CASKELSHYNEQFF.

This clonotype turned up a few times. The V gene is TRBV30, the J gene TRBJ1-6, with D unresolved. V dropped 2 bases and J dropped 7 bases, with 9 bases sitting between them. This CDR3 is built from 13 residues. Germline-derived CDR1 and CDR2 are GTSNPN and SVGIG (reference sequence). The chain's CDR3 is CAWSPYRNSPLHF. CDR3 nucleotide sequence: TGTGCCTGGAGTCCCTACAGAAATTCACCCCTCCACTTT.

The chain combines TRBV7-2 with TRBJ2-7; D is unresolved. Trimming took 5 bases from V and 5 from J, leaving 16 bases between them. CDR1 is SGHTA and CDR2 is FQGNSA in the germline V gene. CDR3 length equals 14 residues. In DNA, the CDR3 is TGTGCCAGCAGCCCCCGACGGCAGAGGAACGAGCAGTACTTC. This sequence encodes CASSPRRQRNEQYF.

J is TRBJ1-1 and V is TRBV19, with a weak D call TRBD1 (5 bases). V lost 7 bases and J 3 bases, leaving 15 bases between the germline ends. The CDR3 totals 14 residues. Germline assignment: CDR1 LNHDA and CDR2 SQIVND (reference sequence). The CDR3 coding sequence is TGTGCCAGTACCTTTGGGGGAACGGACACTGAAGCTTTCTTT. This translates into CASTFGGTDTEAFF.

This clonotype was seen a handful of times. This rearrangement joins TRBV5-1 to TRBJ2-2; TRBD1 matches at 10 bases. Looked up from germline, CDR1 is SGHRS and CDR2 is YFSETQ. V trimming: 5 bases; J trimming: 6 bases; junction bases outside the gene matches: 7. There are 15 residues in the CDR3. The CDR3 DNA follows: TGCGCCAGCAGACCCGGGACAGGGGAAGCCGGGGAGCTGTTTTTT. This gives the protein CASRPGTGEAGELFF.

This clonotype was recorded a few times. V gene TRBV9 combines with J gene TRBJ2-3, with D perhaps matching TRBD2 (5 bases). V was shortened by 0 bases and J by 6 bases, with 11 bases between the two germline ends. The CDR3 extends over 14 amino acids. Germline-derived CDR1 and CDR2 are SGDLS and YYNGEE. CDR3 nucleotides: TGTGCCAGCAGCGTAGCGGGGTCCGCGGATACGCAGTATTTT. Amino acids: CASSVAGSADTQYF.